A single sample gave rise to the 6 T cell receptor beta chains below, sequenced in a study of shared clonotypes between healthy human individuals (dated by TCRdb to between 2020 and 2021). Library preparation employed the immunoSEQ multiplex PCR assay. TCRdb's version of the immuneACCESS table is confined to in-frame rearrangements and falls short of the full clone set. An unresolved V gene accounts for under half of the shortfall where checked; the remainder is of unknown origin. The sample has about 700,000 clones on record, about 91% of them singletons. Approximately 25% of the sample rests with the top ten. CD8 naive samples were obtained by positive selection for CCR7 among CD45RO-negative cells, yielding a CD45RA+CCR7+ population from which TemRA cells were excluded. Source material: naive CD8+ T cells sorted from blood. What this sample's cell subset or site label stands for: CD45RA+CCR7+. The source of these receptors is a man aged 25-40 years in good health.

CDR3 DNA sequence: TGTGCCAGCAGCTTGGTCGAGCGGGAGTACCAGTACTTC. Translated, it gives CASSLVEREYQYF. This chain links TRBV7-9 with TRBJ2-5; TRBD2 matches 8 bases. Looked up from germline, CDR1 is SEHNR and CDR2 is FQNEAQ (reference sequence). Trimming removed 3 bases from V and 10 bases from J; junction bases left unmatched: 7. CDR3 length equals 13 residues. The full variable domain, its missing parts supplied by reference TRBV7-9 and TRBJ2-5, is DTGVSQNPRHKITKRGQNVTFRCDPISEHNRLYWYRQTLGQGPEFLTYFQNEAQLEKSRLLSDRFSAERPKGSFSTLEIQRTEQGDSAMYLCASSLVEREYQYFGPGTRLLVL.

CDR3 in DNA: TGTGCCAGCAGGGGACAGAACTATGGCTACACCTTC. Its translation: CASRGQNYGYTF. The chain joins TRBV25-1 to TRBJ1-2, with 7 bases fitting TRBD1. Trimming at V came to 6 bases and at J to 2 bases, leaving 0 bases not matched to a gene. The germline gives CDR1 MGHDK, CDR2 SYGVNS. The CDR3 extends over 12 amino acids.

The chain combines TRBV18 with TRBJ2-1, with 11 bases fitting TRBD2. Germline lookup yields CDR1 KGHSH and CDR2 LQKENI. The V and J ends lost 0 bases and 4 bases, in that order; junction bases with no gene match: 2. This CDR3 has 16 amino acids. The CDR3 here is CASSPPPSGRYNEQFF. In nucleotides, the CDR3 is TGTGCCAGCTCACCACCGCCTAGCGGGAGGTACAATGAGCAGTTCTTC.

The V gene is TRBV5-4, the J gene TRBJ2-7; possibly TRBD1 for D (7 bases). Trimming cost V 2 bases and J 3 bases, with 15 bases left between them. Per germline, CDR1 SGHNT and CDR2 YYREEE (reference sequence). This CDR3 spans 15 amino acids. The CDR3 is CASSLDQGEVYEQYF. For the CDR3, the DNA is TGTGCCAGCAGCTTAGACCAGGGGGAGGTCTACGAGCAGTACTTC.

This clone was seen once. The V and J genes are TRBV29-1 and TRBJ2-3, with no clear D. Germline CDR1 reads SQVTM; CDR2 reads ANQGSEA. V was shortened by 7 bases and J by 4 bases, with 15 bases between the two germline ends. The CDR3 contains 13 residues. The CDR3 region is CSAYKVGADTQYF. Here the CDR3 DNA reads TGCAGCGCATATAAAGTTGGGGCAGATACGCAGTATTTT.

This sequence joins TRBV27 and TRBJ2-1; no clear D gene. CDR3 length: 14 residues. Germline values: CDR1 MNHEY, CDR2 SMNVEV (reference sequence). The V and J ends lost 2 bases and 4 bases respectively, with 9 bases between them. The CDR3 bases are TGTGCCAGCAGTTTACTAGAAACATACAATGAGCAGTTCTTC. Its protein is CASSLLETYNEQFF.